This is a list of T cell receptor beta chains from one sample in a study of early T cells in non-severe SARS-CoV-2 infection. Each CDR3 protein is one row after TCRdb ran MiXCR on the 5' RACE reads. The sample has about 48,000 distinct CDR3 sequences, around 5.2% seen once. Material: whole blood. These receptors came from an adult who was a healthcare worker with PCR-confirmed SARS-CoV-2 infection or an uninfected control (not recorded which). Each CDR3 is given with its conserved first and last residue. Each record gives: clone size, V gene, D gene, J gene, CDR3 protein, CDR3 DNA. The D gene is left open where the match is weak. Some rows mark clone size as missing; the rest say once, few, many or name a class of expanded clone.

many	TRBV7-2	-	TRBJ1-4	CATPGVGVATNEKLFF	TGTGCCACCCCCGGGGTTGGGGTCGCAACTAATGAAAAACTGTTTTTT
many	TRBV7-2	TRBD2	TRBJ2-3	CASSLVGSGIITDTQYF	TGTGCCAGCAGTCTCGTGGGCAGCGGGATTATCACAGATACGCAGTATTTT
many	TRBV18	TRBD2	TRBJ2-1	CASSPTREGFYNEQFF	TGTGCCAGCTCACCCACGCGGGAGGGGTTCTACAATGAGCAGTTCTTC
many	TRBV10-3	-	TRBJ1-5	CAISEEGLNQPQHF	TGTGCCATCAGTGAGGAGGGGCTCAATCAGCCCCAGCATTTT
many	TRBV4-3	TRBD2	TRBJ2-3	CASSQDGPSGVSTDTQYF	TGCGCCAGCAGCCAAGATGGCCCTAGCGGGGTCAGCACAGATACGCAGTATTTT
many	TRBV7-9	TRBD2	TRBJ2-3	CASSLSGVGTDTQYF	TGTGCCAGCAGCTTAAGCGGGGTGGGCACAGATACGCAGTATTTT
-	TRBV18	-	TRBJ1-5	CASSPTANQPQHF	TGTGCCAGCTCACCAACGGCAAATCAGCCCCAGCATTTT
many	TRBV18	-	TRBJ2-1	CASSPTDNEQFF	TGTGCCAGCTCACCAACTGACAATGAGCAGTTCTTC
many	TRBV5-1	TRBD2	TRBJ2-1	CASSRLAGGSSYNEQFF	TGCGCCAGCAGCCGCCTAGCGGGGGGTAGCTCCTACAATGAGCAGTTCTTC
many	TRBV18	-	TRBJ2-5	CASSPTGETQYF	TGTGCCAGCTCTCCGACTGGGGAGACCCAGTACTTC
many	TRBV5-1	-	TRBJ2-7	CASSLGGLLSYEQYF	TGCGCCAGCAGCTTGGGAGGGCTTCTATCCTACGAGCAGTACTTC
many	TRBV20-1	TRBD1	TRBJ1-6	CSARGTDNSPLHF	TGCAGTGCCCGAGGGACAGATAATTCACCCCTCCACTTT
few	TRBV20-1	-	TRBJ2-5	CSASRDTQETQYF	TGCAGTGCTAGCCGGGACACCCAAGAGACCCAGTACTTC
few	TRBV30	-	TRBJ2-1	CAWSFPNEQFF	TGTGCCTGGAGTTTCCCCAATGAGCAGTTCTTC
many	TRBV7-9	-	TRBJ2-7	CASSPDFYEQYF	TGTGCCAGCAGCCCAGACTTCTACGAGCAGTACTTC
many	TRBV12-3/TRBV12-4	-	TRBJ2-1	CASSPLAGARVQFF	TGTGCCAGCAGTCCTCTCGCGGGGGCCCGAGTGCAGTTCTTC
few	TRBV20-1	-	TRBJ2-7	CSAPGPGPTYEQYF	TGCAGTGCTCCCGGCCCGGGACCTACCTACGAGCAGTACTTC
many	TRBV6-6	-	TRBJ2-5	CASSAEVGGGETQYF	TGTGCCAGCAGTGCCGAGGTGGGAGGGGGTGAGACCCAGTACTTC
many	TRBV27	-	TRBJ2-7	CASSFRPSSYEQYF	TGTGCCAGCAGTTTTCGACCGAGCTCCTACGAGCAGTACTTC
many	TRBV5-4	-	TRBJ2-7	CASSFGTVNSYEQYF	TGTGCCAGCAGCTTTGGGACGGTGAACTCCTACGAGCAGTACTTC
-	TRBV7-6	TRBD1	TRBJ2-3	CASSFGSSTGADTQYF	TGTGCCAGCAGCTTTGGTAGCTCGACAGGGGCAGATACGCAGTATTTT
many	TRBV18	-	TRBJ1-4	CASSRTLNEKLFF	TGTGCCAGCTCACGGACCTTGAATGAAAAACTGTTTTTT
many	TRBV7-8	-	TRBJ2-5	CASSHGPGGTALRETQYF	TGTGCCAGCAGCCACGGTCCGGGGGGGACAGCGCTTCGGGAGACCCAGTACTTC
many	TRBV12-3/TRBV12-4	-	TRBJ2-2	CAIRDRGVNTGELFF	TGTGCCATCCGGGATAGAGGTGTGAACACCGGGGAGCTGTTTTTT
many	TRBV7-2	-	TRBJ2-5	CASSMLGVETQYF	TGTGCCAGCAGTATGCTGGGGGTCGAGACCCAGTACTTC
many	TRBV5-6	TRBD2	TRBJ2-7	CASSFPGLAYEQYF	TGTGCCAGCAGCTTCCCGGGACTAGCCTACGAGCAGTACTTC
many	TRBV4-3	TRBD1	TRBJ2-3	CASSQSPPGGGDTQYF	TGCGCCAGCAGCCAGAGCCCTCCAGGGGGCGGGGATACGCAGTATTTT
few	TRBV29-1	-	TRBJ1-3	CSVVMAAGNTIYF	TGCAGCGTTGTAATGGCAGCTGGAAACACCATATATTTT
many	TRBV10-3	TRBD2	TRBJ2-3	CAISESWSSGGTQYF	TGTGCCATCAGTGAGTCGTGGAGTAGCGGGGGGACGCAGTATTTT
many	TRBV6-6	-	TRBJ1-2	CASSYYAGREKGYGYTF	TGTGCCAGCAGTTACTATGCTGGACGGGAAAAGGGCTATGGCTACACCTTC
-	TRBV9	-	TRBJ1-2	CASSVGFGNYGYTF	TGTGCCAGCAGCGTTGGCTTTGGGAACTATGGCTACACCTTC
many	TRBV4-1	TRBD1	TRBJ2-5	CASRQGDGETQYF	TGCGCCAGCAGACAGGGGGACGGGGAGACCCAGTACTTC
many	TRBV12-3/TRBV12-4	-	TRBJ2-5	CASSAARSPSSGTQYF	TGTGCCAGCAGTGCTGCTCGGAGCCCCTCTTCTGGGACCCAGTACTTC
few	TRBV6-1	-	TRBJ2-3	CASSERTGTDTQYF	TGTGCCAGCAGTGAACGCACCGGAACAGATACGCAGTATTTT
-	TRBV5-1	-	TRBJ1-6	CASSSSREDSPLHF	TGCGCCAGCAGTTCGAGCAGGGAAGATTCACCCCTCCACTTT
few	TRBV12-5	-	TRBJ2-7	CASAWGAPSEQYF	TGTGCTAGTGCCTGGGGGGCGCCCTCCGAGCAGTACTTC
many	TRBV29-1	TRBD1	TRBJ2-1	CSAGQGIINEQFF	TGCAGCGCGGGACAGGGGATTATCAATGAGCAGTTCTTC
-	TRBV7-8	-	TRBJ2-1	CASSPRGGGLAGQDNEQFF	TGTGCCAGCAGCCCCCGAGGGGGAGGACTGGCAGGTCAGGACAATGAGCAGTTCTTC
many	TRBV12-3/TRBV12-4	-	TRBJ2-3	CASSLATTDTQYF	TGTGCCAGCAGTTTGGCTACCACAGATACGCAGTATTTT
many	TRBV5-1	TRBD1	TRBJ1-6	CASSQQGDSPLHF	TGCGCCAGCAGCCAACAGGGGGATTCACCCCTCCACTTT
many	TRBV6-6	TRBD2	TRBJ2-2	CASSSAGLANTGELFF	TGTGCCAGCAGTTCAGCGGGACTCGCGAACACCGGGGAGCTGTTTTTT
many	TRBV7-2	-	TRBJ2-1	CASSYPDRGNEQFF	TGTGCCAGCAGCTACCCGGACCGCGGCAATGAGCAGTTCTTC
-	TRBV20-1	-	TRBJ2-7	CSARYGMVYEQYF	TGCAGTGCTAGGTACGGGATGGTCTACGAGCAGTACTTC
medium-sized	TRBV7-2	TRBD2	TRBJ2-5	CASRPPSGQETQYF	TGTGCCAGCAGACCTCCTAGCGGGCAAGAGACCCAGTACTTC
many	TRBV10-1	-	TRBJ1-1	CASPLSLNTEAFF	TGCGCCAGCCCTCTCAGTTTGAACACTGAAGCTTTCTTT
few	TRBV24-1	TRBD1	TRBJ2-3	CATSDRAETDTQYF	TGTGCCACCTCGGACAGGGCTGAGACAGATACGCAGTATTTT
many	TRBV30	-	TRBJ2-3	CAWSTGTFTDTQYF	TGTGCCTGGAGTACCGGGACCTTCACCGATACGCAGTATTTT
many	TRBV14	-	TRBJ2-1	CASSRTQGLSSYNEQFF	TGTGCCAGCAGCCGGACGCAGGGCCTTTCTTCCTACAATGAGCAGTTCTTC
many	TRBV20-1	-	TRBJ2-3	CSAPGPFLDTQYF	TGCAGTGCACCGGGGCCCTTTTTAGATACGCAGTATTTT
many	TRBV9	TRBD1	TRBJ1-1	CASSEGQGYDTEAFF	TGTGCCAGCAGCGAAGGACAGGGGTATGACACTGAAGCTTTCTTT
many	TRBV4-1	TRBD1	TRBJ1-5	CASSQGQGAGQPQHF	TGCGCCAGCAGCCAAGGCCAGGGGGCAGGTCAGCCCCAGCATTTT
-	TRBV12-3/TRBV12-4	TRBD1	TRBJ1-2	CASRPPNRGKTAGYTF	TGTGCCAGCCGCCCTCCAAACAGGGGAAAAACCGCTGGCTACACCTTC
many	TRBV12-3/TRBV12-4	-	TRBJ2-1	CASKAVSGNEQFF	TGTGCCAGCAAGGCTGTATCGGGTAATGAGCAGTTCTTC
-	TRBV5-1	-	TRBJ2-7	CASSPSPSLSEQYF	TGCGCCAGCAGCCCAAGCCCCTCGCTATCCGAGCAGTACTTC
many	TRBV12-2	-	TRBJ2-5	CASRFPSVGARKTQYF	TGTGCAAGTCGCTTCCCCTCCGTGGGGGCCCGTAAGACCCAGTACTTC
-	TRBV7-9	-	TRBJ1-4	CASSLVRGSPTNEKLFF	TGTGCCAGCAGCTTAGTCAGGGGAAGTCCGACTAATGAAAAACTGTTTTTT
many	TRBV20-1	-	TRBJ2-5	CSAHKGGQPQETQYF	TGCAGTGCCCACAAGGGGGGGCAGCCCCAAGAGACCCAGTACTTC
many	TRBV6-6	-	TRBJ2-3	CASSYSRSVAGALNTDTQYF	TGTGCCAGCAGTTACTCGAGGTCGGTCGCGGGGGCTCTTAACACAGATACGCAGTATTTT
few	TRBV7-9	-	TRBJ1-3	CAGTTRESTIYF	TGTGCCGGAACAACTCGGGAGAGCACCATATATTTT
many	TRBV7-9	-	TRBJ1-6	CASSLDSPYNSPLHF	TGTGCCAGCAGCTTGGACTCTCCCTATAATTCACCCCTCCACTTT